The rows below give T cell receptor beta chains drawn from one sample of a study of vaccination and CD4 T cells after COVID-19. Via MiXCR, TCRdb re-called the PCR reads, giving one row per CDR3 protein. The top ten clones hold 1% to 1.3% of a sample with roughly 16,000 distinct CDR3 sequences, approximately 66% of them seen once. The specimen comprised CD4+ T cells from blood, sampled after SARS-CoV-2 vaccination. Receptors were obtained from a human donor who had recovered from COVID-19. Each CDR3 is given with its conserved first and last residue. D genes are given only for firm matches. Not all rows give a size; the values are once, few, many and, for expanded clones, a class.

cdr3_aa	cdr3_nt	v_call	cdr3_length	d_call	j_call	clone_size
CSAQTEFADTQYF	TGCAGTGCTCAGACGGAATTCGCAGATACGCAGTATTTT	TRBV20-1	13	-	TRBJ2-3	-
CASSVLAGGTDTQYF	TGTGCCAGCAGTGTTCTAGCGGGAGGGACAGATACGCAGTATTTT	TRBV2	15	TRBD2	TRBJ2-3	-
CSARGGGSGRAGEQYF	TGCAGTGCTAGGGGGGGTGGCAGCGGGAGGGCCGGCGAGCAGTACTTC	TRBV20-1	16	TRBD2	TRBJ2-7	-
CASRSGTSEQYF	TGTGCCAGCAGGTCCGGGACAAGCGAGCAGTACTTC	TRBV6-1	12	-	TRBJ2-7	-
CAWGVNEQYF	TGTGCCTGGGGGGTTAACGAGCAGTACTTC	TRBV30	10	-	TRBJ2-7	once
CSAYSFEQGPREKLFF	TGCAGTGCTTACTCCTTTGAACAGGGCCCGCGAGAAAAACTGTTTTTT	TRBV20-1	16	-	TRBJ1-4	-
CASRTNLFWGRANYGYTF	TGTGCCAGCAGGACCAACCTTTTTTGGGGCCGAGCTAACTATGGCTACACCTTC	TRBV27	18	-	TRBJ1-2	-
CASSLRTSGSSSYEQYF	TGTGCCAGCAGTCTCCGGACTAGCGGGAGTAGCTCCTACGAGCAGTACTTC	TRBV27	17	TRBD2	TRBJ2-7	-
CSARDRGGSLFYQPQHF	TGCAGTGCTAGAGATCGAGGGGGCTCGTTGTTCTATCAGCCCCAGCATTTT	TRBV20-1	17	TRBD1	TRBJ1-5	-
CASSLTLAGDTQYF	TGTGCCAGCAGCTTAACCCTAGCGGGAGATACGCAGTATTTT	TRBV7-9	14	TRBD2	TRBJ2-3	once
CASGPTVSPMSYTF	TGTGCCAGCGGACCGACAGTTAGTCCTATGAGCTACACCTTC	TRBV27	14	-	TRBJ1-2	-